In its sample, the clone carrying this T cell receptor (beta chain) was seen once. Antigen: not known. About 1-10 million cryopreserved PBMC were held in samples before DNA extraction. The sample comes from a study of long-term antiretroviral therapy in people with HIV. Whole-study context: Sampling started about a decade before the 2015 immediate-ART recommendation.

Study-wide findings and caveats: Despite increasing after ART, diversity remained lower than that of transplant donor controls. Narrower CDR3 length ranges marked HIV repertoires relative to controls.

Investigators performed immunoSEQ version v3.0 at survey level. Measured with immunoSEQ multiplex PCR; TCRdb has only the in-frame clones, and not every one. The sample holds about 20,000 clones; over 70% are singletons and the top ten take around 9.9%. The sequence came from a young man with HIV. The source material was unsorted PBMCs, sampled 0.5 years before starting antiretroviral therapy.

In DNA, the CDR3 is TGCGCCAGCAGTGGGTACTCTGGGGCCAACGTCCTGACTTTC. It yields the protein CASSGYSGANVLTF. V gene TRBV5-1 combines with J gene TRBJ2-6; D gene uncertain. CDR1 and CDR2 from the germline V gene are SGHRS and YFSETQ. CDR3 length: 14 residues. Trimming removed 5 bases at V and 0 bases at J, with 6 bases between.